This entry is about one T cell receptor (beta chain). Its specificity is not known. The data originate from a study of T cell responses to AZD1222 COVID-19 vaccine. Notes on the study in general: The span of vaccine-associated CD4 TCRs extended across spike, with dominance at 160-218 and 743-854. Donors were mostly white British, more females; clonal diversity possibly underestimated.

Measured with immunoSEQ multiplex PCR; TCRdb has only the in-frame clones, and not every one. The table shows tens of thousands of clones, with about nine tenths occurring only once. Germline CDR1 reads LGHNA; CDR2 reads YSLEER. The CDR3 runs to 15 residues. V lost 0 bases, J lost 7 bases, and 5 bases stayed unmatched. This clonotype originated in an adult who received the AZD1222 COVID-19 vaccine. The sample in question was peripheral blood, obtained 28 days after the second AZD1222 dose. The rearrangement uses TRBV4-3 and TRBJ2-4; 8 bases are a match to TRBD1. Written as DNA, the CDR3 is TGCGCCAGCAGCCAAGATCGAGACAGGGGTAACATTCAGTACTTC. Translation: CASSQDRDRGNIQYF.